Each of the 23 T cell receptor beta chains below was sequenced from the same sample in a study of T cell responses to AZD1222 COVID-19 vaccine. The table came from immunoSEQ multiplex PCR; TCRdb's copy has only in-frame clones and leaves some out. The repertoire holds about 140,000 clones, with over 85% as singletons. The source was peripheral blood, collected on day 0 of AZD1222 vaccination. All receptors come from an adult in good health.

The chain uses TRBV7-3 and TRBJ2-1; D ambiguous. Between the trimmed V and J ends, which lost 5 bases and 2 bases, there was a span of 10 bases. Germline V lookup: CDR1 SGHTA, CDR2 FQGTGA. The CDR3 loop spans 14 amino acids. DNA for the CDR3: TGTGCCAGCAGCCCGTCGCCAACCTACAATGAGCAGTTCTTC. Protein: CASSPSPTYNEQFF.

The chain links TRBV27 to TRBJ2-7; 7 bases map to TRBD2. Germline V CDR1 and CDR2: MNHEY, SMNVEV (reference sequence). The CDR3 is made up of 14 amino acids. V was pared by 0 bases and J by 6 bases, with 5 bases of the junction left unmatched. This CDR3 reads CASSLSTGRAEQYF. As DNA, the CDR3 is TGTGCCAGCAGTTTATCGACGGGGAGGGCCGAGCAGTACTTC.

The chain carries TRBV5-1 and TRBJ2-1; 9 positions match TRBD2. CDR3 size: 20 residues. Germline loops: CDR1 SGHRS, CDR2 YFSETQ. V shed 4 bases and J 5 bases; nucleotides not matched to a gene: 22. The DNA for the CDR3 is TGCGCCAGCAGCCCCCGACCTCCTAGCGGGATACCCCGAAGGAACAATGAGCAGTTCTTC. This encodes CASSPRPPSGIPRRNNEQFF.

CDR3 region: CAISESTVDGYTF. CDR3 DNA: TGTGCCATCAGTGAGTCGACAGTAGATGGCTACACCTTC. The chain links TRBV10-3 to TRBJ1-2; the D gene is possibly TRBD1 (5 bases). V was shortened by 0 bases and J by 6 bases, with 8 bases between the two germline ends. The CDR3 is 13 amino acids. Germline V gene sequence: CDR1 ENHRY, CDR2 SYGVKD.

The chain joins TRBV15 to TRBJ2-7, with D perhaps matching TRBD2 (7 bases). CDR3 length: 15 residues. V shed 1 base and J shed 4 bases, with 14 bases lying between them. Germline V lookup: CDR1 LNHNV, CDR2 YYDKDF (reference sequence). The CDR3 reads CATSRAGEGGYEQYF. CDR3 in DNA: TGTGCCACCAGCAGAGCCGGGGAGGGGGGTTACGAGCAGTACTTC.

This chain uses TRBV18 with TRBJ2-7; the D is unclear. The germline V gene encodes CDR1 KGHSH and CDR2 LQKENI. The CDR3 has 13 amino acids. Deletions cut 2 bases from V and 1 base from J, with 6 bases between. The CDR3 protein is CASSPSRSYEQYF. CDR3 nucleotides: TGTGCCAGCTCACCAAGTCGATCCTACGAGCAGTACTTC.

CDR3 residues: CASSLNRGNTGELFF. CDR3 in DNA: TGTGCCAGCAGCTTAAACAGGGGGAACACCGGGGAGCTGTTTTTT. The rearrangement joins TRBV7-9 to TRBJ2-2, with 7 bases identical to TRBD1. The trim removed 2 bases at V and 1 base at J, leaving 1 base unmatched. The CDR3 runs 15 residues. Germline V CDR1 and CDR2: SEHNR, FQNEAQ (reference sequence).

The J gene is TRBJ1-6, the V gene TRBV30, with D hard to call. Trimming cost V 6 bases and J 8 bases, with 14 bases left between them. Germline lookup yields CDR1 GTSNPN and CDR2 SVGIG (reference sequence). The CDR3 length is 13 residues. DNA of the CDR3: TGTGCCTGCGGGGTGTTTCGGGATTCACCCCTCCACTTT. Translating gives CACGVFRDSPLHF.

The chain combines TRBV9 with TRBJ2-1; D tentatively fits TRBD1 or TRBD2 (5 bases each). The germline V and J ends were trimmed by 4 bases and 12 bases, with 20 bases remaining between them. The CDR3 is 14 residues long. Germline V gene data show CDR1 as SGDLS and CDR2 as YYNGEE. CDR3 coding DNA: TGTGCCAGCAGCCCCGGGGCCCCCTCGGCGCGGCAGTTCTTC. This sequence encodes CASSPGAPSARQFF.

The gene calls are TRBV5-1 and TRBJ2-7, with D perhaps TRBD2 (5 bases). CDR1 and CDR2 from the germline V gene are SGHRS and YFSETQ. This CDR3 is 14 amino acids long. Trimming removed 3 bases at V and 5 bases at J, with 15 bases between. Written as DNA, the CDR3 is TGCGCCAGCAGCTCGGACTTGCCCCGGGACGAGCAGTACTTC. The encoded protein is CASSSDLPRDEQYF.

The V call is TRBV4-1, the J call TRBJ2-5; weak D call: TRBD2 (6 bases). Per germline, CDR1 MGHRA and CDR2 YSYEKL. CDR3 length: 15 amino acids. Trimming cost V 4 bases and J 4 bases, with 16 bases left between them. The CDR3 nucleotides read TGCGCCAGCAGCCGAGATACGGGACTTATAGAGACCCAGTACTTC. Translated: CASSRDTGLIETQYF.

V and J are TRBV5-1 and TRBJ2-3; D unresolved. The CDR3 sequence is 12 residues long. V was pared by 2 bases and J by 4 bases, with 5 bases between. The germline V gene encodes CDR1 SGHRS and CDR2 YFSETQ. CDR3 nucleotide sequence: TGCGCCAGCAGCTTAAAGTCAGATACGCAGTATTTT. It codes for CASSLKSDTQYF.

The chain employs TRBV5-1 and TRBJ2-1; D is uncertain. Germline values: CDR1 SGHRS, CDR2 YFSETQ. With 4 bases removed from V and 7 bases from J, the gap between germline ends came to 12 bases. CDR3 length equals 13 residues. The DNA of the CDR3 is TGCGCCAGCAGCGCCCTCCCCGGGAATGAGCAGTTCTTC. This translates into CASSALPGNEQFF.

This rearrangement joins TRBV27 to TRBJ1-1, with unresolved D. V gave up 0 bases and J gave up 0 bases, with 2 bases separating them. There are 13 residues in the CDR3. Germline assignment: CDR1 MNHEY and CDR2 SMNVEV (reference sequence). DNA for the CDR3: TGTGCCAGCAGTTTATCCCTGAACACTGAAGCTTTCTTT. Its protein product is CASSLSLNTEAFF.

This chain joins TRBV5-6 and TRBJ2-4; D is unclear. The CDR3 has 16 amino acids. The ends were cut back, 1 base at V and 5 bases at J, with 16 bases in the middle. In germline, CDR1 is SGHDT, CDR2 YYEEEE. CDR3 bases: TGTGCCAGCAGCTTGAGGTACCGGGCAGAGGAAAACATTCAGTACTTC. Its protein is CASSLRYRAEENIQYF.

The CDR3 nucleotides are TGTGCCAGCGGGCCAGAGGGAGCTGAGACCCAGTACTTC. This codes for CASGPEGAETQYF. The chain is built from TRBV2 and TRBJ2-5; the D gene is possibly TRBD2 (5 bases). This CDR3 spans 13 amino acids. Germline loops: CDR1 SNHLY, CDR2 FYNNEI. The V end lost 8 bases, the J end lost 5 bases, and 15 bases lay between the germline ends.

The CDR3 sequence is CASNPPGQDEKLFF. The CDR3 DNA is TGTGCCAGCAACCCCCCGGGACAGGATGAAAAACTGTTTTTT. The rearrangement joins TRBV28 to TRBJ1-4; 8 nucleotides agree with TRBD1. V dropped 7 bases and J dropped 6; count of bases not matched to a gene: 7. The germline V gene has CDR1 MDHEN and CDR2 SYDVKM. There are 14 residues in the CDR3. Full variable domain (remainder filled in from reference TRBV28 and TRBJ1-4): DVKVTQSSRYLVKRTGEKVFLECVQDMDHENMFWYRQDPGLGLRLIYFSYDVKMKEKGDIPEGYSVSREKKERFSLILESASTNQTSMYLCASNPPGQDEKLFFGSGTQLSVL.

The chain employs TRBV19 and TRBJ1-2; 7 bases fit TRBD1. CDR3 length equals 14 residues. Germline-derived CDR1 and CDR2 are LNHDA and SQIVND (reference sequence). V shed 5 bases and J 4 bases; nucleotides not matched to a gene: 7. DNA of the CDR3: TGTGCCAGTAGTCCCGACAGGGATGGCTATGGCTACACCTTC. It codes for CASSPDRDGYGYTF.

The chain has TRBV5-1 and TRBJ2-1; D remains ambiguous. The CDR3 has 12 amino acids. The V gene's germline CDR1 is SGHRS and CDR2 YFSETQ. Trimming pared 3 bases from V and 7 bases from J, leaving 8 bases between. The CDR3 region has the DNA TGCGCCAGCAGCTGGAACGGTAATGAGCAGTTCTTC. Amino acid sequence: CASSWNGNEQFF.

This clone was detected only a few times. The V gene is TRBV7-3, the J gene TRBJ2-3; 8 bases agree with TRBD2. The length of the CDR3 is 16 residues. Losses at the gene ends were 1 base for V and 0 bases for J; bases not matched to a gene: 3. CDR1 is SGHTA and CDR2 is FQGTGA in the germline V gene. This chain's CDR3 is CASSLSGGTSTDTQYF. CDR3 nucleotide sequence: TGTGCCAGCAGCTTAAGCGGGGGGACTAGCACAGATACGCAGTATTTT.

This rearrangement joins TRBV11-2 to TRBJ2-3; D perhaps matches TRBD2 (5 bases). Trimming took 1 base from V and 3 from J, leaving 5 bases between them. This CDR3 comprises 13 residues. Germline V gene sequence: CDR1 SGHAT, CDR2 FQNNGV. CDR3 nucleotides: TGTGCCAGCAGCTTAGGCGGGACAGATACGCAGTATTTT. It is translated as CASSLGGTDTQYF.

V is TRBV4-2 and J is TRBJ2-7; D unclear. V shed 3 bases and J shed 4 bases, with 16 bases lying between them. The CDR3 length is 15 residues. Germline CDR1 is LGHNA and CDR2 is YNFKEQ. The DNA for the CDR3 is TGTGCCAGCAGCCAGGCCTTAGCTGCCCCATACGAGCAGTACTTC. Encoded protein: CASSQALAAPYEQYF.

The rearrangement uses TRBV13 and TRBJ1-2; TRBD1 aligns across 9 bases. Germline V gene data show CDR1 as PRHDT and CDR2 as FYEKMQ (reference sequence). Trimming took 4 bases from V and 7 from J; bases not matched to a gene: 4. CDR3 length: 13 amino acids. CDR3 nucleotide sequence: TGTGCCAGCAGCTGGGGACAGGGAGGTGGCTACACCTTC. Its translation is CASSWGQGGGYTF. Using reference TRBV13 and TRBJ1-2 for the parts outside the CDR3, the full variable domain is AAGVIQSPRHLIKEKRETATLKCYPIPRHDTVYWYQQGPGQDPQFLISFYEKMQSDKGSIPDRFSAQQFSDYHSELNMSSLELGDSALYFCASSWGQGGGYTFGSGTRLTVV.